A selection of T cell receptor beta chains follows, all from one sample in a study of identical twins. TCRdb independently ran MiXCR on the 5' RACE reads; one entry per CDR3 protein. Of 600,000 to 800,000 distinct CDR3 sequences listed, 20% to 25% were seen once; the top ten hold about 4.3%. The same data also contributed to another study, on T cells expressing NK-cell markers.

What was sequenced was PBMCs. Receptors were obtained from a woman younger than 35 in good health. Both conserved end residues are part of each CDR3. D genes are given only for firm matches. The size of a clone is reported for some rows only, either as once, few or many, or as a class for expanded clones.

abundance: NA; j_gene: TRBJ2-4; v_gene: TRBV15; d_gene: NA; CDR3nt: TGTGCCACCAGCGGAGCTTCAGAGGAGGGACTTAGCGTCAAAAACATTCAGTACTTC; CDR3aa: CATSGASEEGLSVKNIQYF
abundance: few; j_gene: TRBJ1-2; v_gene: TRBV20-1; d_gene: NA; CDR3nt: TGCAGTGCTAGAGGAATCAGGGGCTACACCTTC; CDR3aa: CSARGIRGYTF
abundance: few; j_gene: TRBJ1-5; v_gene: TRBV3-1; d_gene: TRBD1; CDR3nt: TGTGCCAGCAGCCAGGGACAGGGCGGGGGGCCCCAGCATTTT; CDR3aa: CASSQGQGGGPQHF
abundance: NA; j_gene: TRBJ2-1; v_gene: TRBV7-8; d_gene: TRBD2; CDR3nt: TGTGCCAGCAGCTTAGTCGTGGCGGGGGTCTCCTACAATGAGCAGTTCTTC; CDR3aa: CASSLVVAGVSYNEQFF
abundance: many; j_gene: TRBJ2-7; v_gene: TRBV5-1; d_gene: TRBD1; CDR3nt: TGCGCCAGCAGCGCGCCGGGACAGGGTTGGGACGAGCAGTACTTC; CDR3aa: CASSAPGQGWDEQYF
abundance: many; j_gene: TRBJ2-7; v_gene: TRBV5-1; d_gene: NA; CDR3nt: TGCGCCAGCAGCTGGGGCAGTTCGACCTACGAGCAGTACTTC; CDR3aa: CASSWGSSTYEQYF
abundance: NA; j_gene: TRBJ2-1; v_gene: TRBV20-1; d_gene: NA; CDR3nt: TGCAGTGCTAGAGCGGGAAGTACCTACAATGGGCAGTTCTTC; CDR3aa: CSARAGSTYNGQFF
abundance: few; j_gene: TRBJ1-2; v_gene: TRBV15; d_gene: NA; CDR3nt: TGTGCCACCAGCAGCGAGTCAGGGGCCTATGGCTACACCTTC; CDR3aa: CATSSESGAYGYTF
abundance: NA; j_gene: TRBJ1-2; v_gene: TRBV15; d_gene: NA; CDR3nt: TGTGCCACCAGCAGAGATCCACAGACCTATGGCTACACCTTC; CDR3aa: CATSRDPQTYGYTF
abundance: NA; j_gene: TRBJ2-1; v_gene: TRBV20-1; d_gene: NA; CDR3nt: TGCAGTGCTAGTTACTGGGGCAATGAGCAGTTCTTC; CDR3aa: CSASYWGNEQFF
abundance: many; j_gene: TRBJ2-2; v_gene: TRBV12-3/TRBV12-4; d_gene: NA; CDR3nt: TGTGCCAGCAGTTTTGGATTCGTGAACACCGGGGAGCTGTTTTTT; CDR3aa: CASSFGFVNTGELFF
abundance: NA; j_gene: TRBJ1-1; v_gene: TRBV12-3/TRBV12-4; d_gene: NA; CDR3nt: TGTGCCAGCAGTTTGGGGGTCCGATATACTGAAGCTTTCTTT; CDR3aa: CASSLGVRYTEAFF
abundance: few; j_gene: TRBJ1-6; v_gene: TRBV20-1; d_gene: NA; CDR3nt: TGCAGTGCTAGAGATCAGAGGCAGGGAGGTTCACCCCTCCACTTT; CDR3aa: CSARDQRQGGSPLHF
abundance: few; j_gene: TRBJ2-1; v_gene: TRBV4-3; d_gene: NA; CDR3nt: TGCGCCAGCAGCCAAGATATGACTACCCGCTGGGATGAGCAGTTCTTC; CDR3aa: CASSQDMTTRWDEQFF
abundance: many; j_gene: TRBJ2-3; v_gene: TRBV20-1; d_gene: NA; CDR3nt: TGCAGTGCTAGGGGTGGGGCTGGAGATACGCAGTATTTT; CDR3aa: CSARGGAGDTQYF
abundance: many; j_gene: TRBJ2-3; v_gene: TRBV12-3/TRBV12-4; d_gene: TRBD1; CDR3nt: TGTGCCAGCAGCCCTACCGGACAGGGTGCAGATACGCAGTATTTT; CDR3aa: CASSPTGQGADTQYF
abundance: many; j_gene: TRBJ2-1; v_gene: TRBV4-2; d_gene: TRBD1; CDR3nt: TGTGCCAGCAGCCAAGCCGTGACAGGGGAGAGGGATGAGCAGTTCTTC; CDR3aa: CASSQAVTGERDEQFF
abundance: NA; j_gene: TRBJ1-2; v_gene: TRBV25-1; d_gene: TRBD1; CDR3nt: TGTGCCACCGATCCCGGGACAGGTGGAGCCTATGGCTACACCTTC; CDR3aa: CATDPGTGGAYGYTF
abundance: NA; j_gene: TRBJ2-2; v_gene: TRBV10-3; d_gene: NA; CDR3nt: TGTGCCATCAGTGACACGGCGGGTGACACCGGGGAGCTGTTTTTT; CDR3aa: CAISDTAGDTGELFF
abundance: NA; j_gene: TRBJ2-3; v_gene: TRBV6-1; d_gene: TRBD2; CDR3nt: TGTGCCAGCAGGATCCGGGACTACACAGATACGCAGTATTTT; CDR3aa: CASRIRDYTDTQYF
abundance: NA; j_gene: TRBJ1-5; v_gene: TRBV12-5; d_gene: NA; CDR3nt: TGTGCTAGTGCCGGCCACAATCAGCCCCAGCATTTT; CDR3aa: CASAGHNQPQHF
abundance: many; j_gene: TRBJ1-1; v_gene: TRBV12-3/TRBV12-4; d_gene: NA; CDR3nt: TGTGCCACTTCGTCAATGAGTTTCCGCACTGAAGCTTTCTTT; CDR3aa: CATSSMSFRTEAFF
abundance: NA; j_gene: TRBJ1-1; v_gene: TRBV20-1; d_gene: NA; CDR3nt: TGCAGTGCTAGACCGTCGTGGTACACTGAAGCTTTCTTT; CDR3aa: CSARPSWYTEAFF
abundance: few; j_gene: TRBJ2-1; v_gene: TRBV29-1; d_gene: TRBD2; CDR3nt: TGCAGCGTTGACCCCCCGACTAGCGGGACCTACAATGAGCAGTTCTTC; CDR3aa: CSVDPPTSGTYNEQFF
abundance: NA; j_gene: TRBJ2-3; v_gene: TRBV10-2; d_gene: TRBD2; CDR3nt: TGCGCCAGCTGTCAACTAGCGTTCACAGATACGCAGTATTTT; CDR3aa: CASCQLAFTDTQYF
abundance: many; j_gene: TRBJ2-5; v_gene: TRBV12-3/TRBV12-4; d_gene: NA; CDR3nt: TGTGCCAGCAGCCGACGGGACGGGGAAGAGACCCAGTACTTC; CDR3aa: CASSRRDGEETQYF
abundance: NA; j_gene: TRBJ2-5; v_gene: TRBV12-3/TRBV12-4; d_gene: NA; CDR3nt: TGTGCCAGCAGTGAGGACCCGGCGGGTGAGACCCAGTACTTC; CDR3aa: CASSEDPAGETQYF
abundance: NA; j_gene: TRBJ2-1; v_gene: TRBV29-1; d_gene: NA; CDR3nt: TGCAGCGCGGGCCAGGGTGTAAATGAGCAGCTCTTC; CDR3aa: CSAGQGVNEQLF
abundance: few; j_gene: TRBJ1-5; v_gene: TRBV6-5; d_gene: NA; CDR3nt: TGTGCCAGCAGTTACCTTCAGGGATTGTATAGCAATCAGCCCCAGCATTTT; CDR3aa: CASSYLQGLYSNQPQHF
abundance: few; j_gene: TRBJ2-4; v_gene: TRBV3-1; d_gene: NA; CDR3nt: TGTGCCAGCAGCCCTCGGGGTCATTTCGGCATTCAGTACTTC; CDR3aa: CASSPRGHFGIQYF
abundance: few; j_gene: TRBJ1-1; v_gene: TRBV29-1; d_gene: NA; CDR3nt: TGCAGCGTTGTGAGGCAGCCGGGTACTGAAGCTTTCTTT; CDR3aa: CSVVRQPGTEAFF
abundance: NA; j_gene: TRBJ2-1; v_gene: TRBV20-1; d_gene: NA; CDR3nt: TGCAGTGCCTGGGACGGAAGAGCCCGGAATGAGCAGTTCTTC; CDR3aa: CSAWDGRARNEQFF
abundance: few; j_gene: TRBJ2-1; v_gene: TRBV7-7; d_gene: TRBD1; CDR3nt: TGTGCTAGCAGCTTGTTACCCGGGACAGGGTTCTCCTACAATGAGCAGTTCTTC; CDR3aa: CASSLLPGTGFSYNEQFF
abundance: few; j_gene: TRBJ2-3; v_gene: TRBV20-1; d_gene: NA; CDR3nt: TGCAGTGCCCCTTGGATGCGTACGCAGTATTTT; CDR3aa: CSAPWMRTQYF
abundance: few; j_gene: TRBJ2-1; v_gene: TRBV20-1; d_gene: TRBD1; CDR3nt: TGCAGTGCCACGAGACAGGGAAGAAATGAGCAGTTCTTC; CDR3aa: CSATRQGRNEQFF
abundance: NA; j_gene: TRBJ2-7; v_gene: TRBV7-2; d_gene: NA; CDR3nt: TGTGCCAGCAGCTTAGAGGTTAGGGTCTACGAGCAGTACTTC; CDR3aa: CASSLEVRVYEQYF
abundance: NA; j_gene: TRBJ2-3; v_gene: TRBV20-1; d_gene: TRBD1; CDR3nt: TGCAGTGCTTGGGACAGGGGAAACACAGATACGCAGTATTTT; CDR3aa: CSAWDRGNTDTQYF
abundance: few; j_gene: TRBJ1-1; v_gene: TRBV5-6; d_gene: NA; CDR3nt: TGTGCCACCAGCCTGGGACTTCCGACTGAAGCTTTCTTT; CDR3aa: CATSLGLPTEAFF
abundance: many; j_gene: TRBJ2-1; v_gene: TRBV24-1; d_gene: NA; CDR3nt: TGTGCCACCAGTGGAGGCGTGAAGCAGTTCTTC; CDR3aa: CATSGGVKQFF
abundance: NA; j_gene: TRBJ2-1; v_gene: TRBV7-7; d_gene: TRBD2; CDR3nt: TGTGCTAGCACCCTAGCGGGGGGTATCTCCTACAATGAGCAGTTCTTC; CDR3aa: CASTLAGGISYNEQFF
abundance: many; j_gene: TRBJ2-3; v_gene: TRBV5-5; d_gene: NA; CDR3nt: TGTGCCAGCAGCTTGCCCGGGGATACGCAGTATTTT; CDR3aa: CASSLPGDTQYF
abundance: NA; j_gene: TRBJ2-7; v_gene: TRBV12-3/TRBV12-4; d_gene: TRBD1; CDR3nt: TGTGCCAGCAGTTCCCTTCGGACAGGGGACTACGAGCAGTACTTC; CDR3aa: CASSSLRTGDYEQYF
abundance: NA; j_gene: TRBJ2-1; v_gene: TRBV3-1; d_gene: NA; CDR3nt: TGTGCCAGCAGCCCTAAGAGCGGATACAATGAGCAGTTCTTC; CDR3aa: CASSPKSGYNEQFF
abundance: few; j_gene: TRBJ2-5; v_gene: TRBV5-1; d_gene: NA; CDR3nt: TGCGCCAGCTACCAGGGGGGTTCCCAAGAGACCCAGTACTTC; CDR3aa: CASYQGGSQETQYF
abundance: few; j_gene: TRBJ2-1; v_gene: TRBV5-1; d_gene: NA; CDR3nt: TGCGCCAGCAGCCCCGGGGGGCGGGAGCAGTTCTTC; CDR3aa: CASSPGGREQFF